The rows below give T cell receptor beta chains drawn from one sample of a study of identical twins. MiXCR was run by TCRdb on the 5' RACE reads, yielding one entry per CDR3 protein. The data hold 600,000 to 850,000 distinct CDR3 sequences, with roughly 20% observed a single time. The same data also went into a second study, on T cells expressing NK-cell markers.

The sequencing sample was made of PBMCs. These receptors originate from a woman younger than 35 in good health. Each CDR3 is given with its conserved first and last residue. The D gene is left open where the match is weak. Size values are once, few and many counts, or a class for expanded clones, and some rows have none.

j_call: TRBJ1-5; clone_size: NA; d_call: TRBD1; v_call: TRBV5-1; cdr3_aa: CASSLNRGGQPQHF; cdr3_nt: TGCGCCAGCAGCCTGAACAGGGGGGGTCAGCCCCAGCATTTT
j_call: TRBJ2-7; clone_size: many; d_call: NA; v_call: TRBV7-8; cdr3_aa: CASSLVLIEQYF; cdr3_nt: TGTGCCAGCAGCCTGGTTCTGATCGAGCAGTACTTC
j_call: TRBJ1-2; clone_size: many; d_call: TRBD1; v_call: TRBV12-3/TRBV12-4; cdr3_aa: CASSPLGQGSNYGYTF; cdr3_nt: TGTGCCAGCAGTCCATTGGGACAGGGGAGTAACTATGGCTACACCTTC
j_call: TRBJ2-7; clone_size: NA; d_call: TRBD1; v_call: TRBV20-1; cdr3_aa: CSAPRAGGISYEQYF; cdr3_nt: TGCAGTGCTCCTCGGGCAGGGGGCATCTCCTACGAGCAGTACTTC
j_call: TRBJ1-1; clone_size: NA; d_call: TRBD1; v_call: TRBV6-1; cdr3_aa: CASSVPGQINTEAFF; cdr3_nt: TGTGCCAGCAGCGTCCCGGGACAGATAAACACTGAAGCTTTCTTT
j_call: TRBJ2-5; clone_size: few; d_call: TRBD2; v_call: TRBV5-6; cdr3_aa: CASSSGTLKRETQYF; cdr3_nt: TGTGCCAGCAGCAGCGGGACTCTGAAACGAGAGACCCAGTACTTC
j_call: TRBJ2-1; clone_size: NA; d_call: NA; v_call: TRBV3-1; cdr3_aa: CASSQDLLVNEQFF; cdr3_nt: TGTGCCAGCAGCCAAGATCTACTAGTGAATGAGCAGTTCTTC
j_call: TRBJ1-1; clone_size: NA; d_call: NA; v_call: TRBV6-5; cdr3_aa: CASSYSHLNTEAFF; cdr3_nt: TGTGCCAGCAGTTACTCCCACCTGAACACTGAAGCTTTCTTT
j_call: TRBJ2-3; clone_size: NA; d_call: NA; v_call: TRBV29-1; cdr3_aa: CSVEVGGIGTDTQYF; cdr3_nt: TGCAGCGTTGAAGTGGGCGGGATTGGGACAGATACGCAGTATTTT
j_call: TRBJ2-2; clone_size: few; d_call: TRBD2; v_call: TRBV15; cdr3_aa: CATSSLTSGRPQGGELFF; cdr3_nt: TGTGCCACCAGCAGTCTGACTAGCGGGAGGCCTCAGGGCGGGGAGCTGTTTTTT
j_call: TRBJ2-3; clone_size: NA; d_call: TRBD2; v_call: TRBV7-7; cdr3_aa: CAGSPLIAGEADTQYF; cdr3_nt: TGTGCCGGCAGCCCCCTTATAGCGGGAGAGGCAGATACGCAGTATTTT
j_call: TRBJ1-6; clone_size: few; d_call: NA; v_call: TRBV2; cdr3_aa: CASRRENSPLHF; cdr3_nt: TGTGCCAGCAGGCGAGAAAATTCACCCCTCCACTTT
j_call: TRBJ2-3; clone_size: NA; d_call: NA; v_call: TRBV6-1; cdr3_aa: CASSYAYRASTDTQYF; cdr3_nt: TGTGCCAGCAGTTACGCCTACAGAGCTAGCACAGATACGCAGTATTTT
j_call: TRBJ2-3; clone_size: NA; d_call: TRBD2; v_call: TRBV6-2/TRBV6-3; cdr3_aa: CASRFRAVLAGGSVGDTQYF; cdr3_nt: TGTGCCAGCAGATTTCGTGCGGTTCTAGCGGGAGGGAGTGTCGGAGATACGCAGTATTTT
j_call: TRBJ2-7; clone_size: NA; d_call: TRBD1; v_call: TRBV20-1; cdr3_aa: CSAYRGMHEQYF; cdr3_nt: TGCAGTGCTTACAGGGGGATGCACGAGCAGTACTTC
j_call: TRBJ2-4; clone_size: NA; d_call: TRBD1; v_call: TRBV6-2/TRBV6-3; cdr3_aa: CASSSGQLPIQYF; cdr3_nt: TGTGCCAGCAGCTCGGGACAGCTACCGATTCAGTACTTC
j_call: TRBJ2-5; clone_size: NA; d_call: NA; v_call: TRBV12-3/TRBV12-4; cdr3_aa: CASRFRQETQYF; cdr3_nt: TGTGCCAGCAGGTTTCGGCAAGAGACCCAGTACTTC
j_call: TRBJ2-3; clone_size: NA; d_call: TRBD2; v_call: TRBV12-3/TRBV12-4; cdr3_aa: CASSLRAPASGTDTQYF; cdr3_nt: TGTGCCAGCAGTTTAAGGGCCCCGGCTAGCGGAACAGATACGCAGTATTTT
j_call: TRBJ2-1; clone_size: NA; d_call: TRBD2; v_call: TRBV7-2; cdr3_aa: CASSLFREGGEQFF; cdr3_nt: TGTGCCAGCAGCTTATTCCGGGAGGGGGGTGAGCAGTTCTTC
j_call: TRBJ2-2; clone_size: few; d_call: TRBD1; v_call: TRBV29-1; cdr3_aa: CSAGQGNAGELFF; cdr3_nt: TGCAGCGCCGGACAGGGGAACGCCGGGGAGCTGTTTTTT
j_call: TRBJ2-1; clone_size: NA; d_call: TRBD2; v_call: TRBV12-3/TRBV12-4; cdr3_aa: CASRASGSVNEQFF; cdr3_nt: TGTGCCAGCAGAGCTAGCGGGAGTGTCAATGAGCAGTTCTTC
j_call: TRBJ2-1; clone_size: few; d_call: TRBD1; v_call: TRBV10-3; cdr3_aa: CATSPGQEDNEQFF; cdr3_nt: TGTGCCACCTCACCGGGACAGGAGGATAATGAGCAGTTCTTC
j_call: TRBJ2-2; clone_size: NA; d_call: NA; v_call: TRBV7-9; cdr3_aa: CASSPGEGNTGELFF; cdr3_nt: TGTGCCAGCAGCCCGGGTGAGGGGAACACCGGGGAGCTGTTTTTT
j_call: TRBJ2-5; clone_size: few; d_call: NA; v_call: TRBV20-1; cdr3_aa: CSAIDYQTGTQYF; cdr3_nt: TGCAGTGCTATCGACTACCAGACAGGGACCCAGTACTTC
j_call: TRBJ2-1; clone_size: NA; d_call: TRBD2; v_call: TRBV5-1; cdr3_aa: CASSRISGSSYNEQFF; cdr3_nt: TGCGCCAGCAGCCGGATTAGCGGGAGCTCCTACAATGAGCAGTTCTTC
j_call: TRBJ2-5; clone_size: NA; d_call: TRBD2; v_call: TRBV5-1; cdr3_aa: CASSPTRTSGTRSRIQETQYF; cdr3_nt: TGCGCCAGCAGCCCAACCCGGACTAGCGGGACCCGCAGTCGAATACAAGAGACCCAGTACTTC
j_call: TRBJ2-3; clone_size: NA; d_call: NA; v_call: TRBV11-3; cdr3_aa: CASSLDGVRSTDTQYF; cdr3_nt: TGTGCCAGCAGCTTAGACGGCGTCAGAAGCACAGATACGCAGTATTTT
j_call: TRBJ1-5; clone_size: many; d_call: TRBD1; v_call: TRBV25-1; cdr3_aa: CASSGQGVTQPQHF; cdr3_nt: TGTGCCAGCAGTGGACAGGGTGTCACCCAGCCCCAGCATTTT
j_call: TRBJ2-5; clone_size: few; d_call: NA; v_call: TRBV20-1; cdr3_aa: CRPGNRETQYF; cdr3_nt: TGCAGACCGGGAAATAGGGAGACCCAGTACTTC
j_call: TRBJ2-2; clone_size: NA; d_call: NA; v_call: TRBV14; cdr3_aa: CASSQGVTGELFF; cdr3_nt: TGTGCCAGCAGCCAAGGGGTTACCGGGGAGCTGTTTTTT
j_call: TRBJ2-1; clone_size: few; d_call: NA; v_call: TRBV12-3/TRBV12-4; cdr3_aa: CASSTHEQFF; cdr3_nt: TGTGCCAGCAGTACCCACGAGCAGTTCTTC
j_call: TRBJ2-1; clone_size: NA; d_call: NA; v_call: TRBV20-1; cdr3_aa: CSARGGGPNNEQFF; cdr3_nt: TGCAGTGCTAGAGGTGGGGGGCCCAACAATGAGCAGTTCTTC
j_call: TRBJ2-5; clone_size: NA; d_call: TRBD1; v_call: TRBV29-1; cdr3_aa: CSVATGTGPRETQYF; cdr3_nt: TGCAGCGTAGCCACCGGGACAGGTCCAAGAGAGACCCAGTACTTC
j_call: TRBJ2-7; clone_size: NA; d_call: NA; v_call: TRBV20-1; cdr3_aa: CSARSGALTYEQYF; cdr3_nt: TGCAGTGCTAGGTCGGGAGCGCTAACTTACGAGCAGTACTTC
j_call: TRBJ2-1; clone_size: NA; d_call: TRBD2; v_call: TRBV27; cdr3_aa: CASSVRAGASYEQFF; cdr3_nt: TGTGCCAGCAGTGTCCGGGCGGGAGCTTCCTATGAGCAGTTCTTC
j_call: TRBJ2-1; clone_size: NA; d_call: NA; v_call: TRBV2; cdr3_aa: CASREDRPPFF; cdr3_nt: TGTGCCAGCAGGGAGGACAGACCTCCGTTCTTC
j_call: TRBJ2-3; clone_size: NA; d_call: NA; v_call: TRBV6-5; cdr3_aa: CASSYSFLLADTQYF; cdr3_nt: TGTGCCAGCAGTTACTCGTTCTTGCTCGCAGATACGCAGTATTTT
j_call: TRBJ1-1; clone_size: few; d_call: NA; v_call: TRBV5-1; cdr3_aa: CASSSRETEAFF; cdr3_nt: TGCGCCAGCAGCTCAAGGGAGACTGAAGCTTTCTTT
j_call: TRBJ2-3; clone_size: NA; d_call: TRBD2; v_call: TRBV10-3; cdr3_aa: CAISSGSADTQYF; cdr3_nt: TGTGCCATCAGTAGCGGGAGCGCAGATACGCAGTATTTT
j_call: TRBJ2-1; clone_size: few; d_call: TRBD2; v_call: TRBV5-1; cdr3_aa: CASSSPSGGSNEQFF; cdr3_nt: TGCGCCAGCAGCTCGCCTAGCGGGGGATCGAATGAGCAGTTCTTC